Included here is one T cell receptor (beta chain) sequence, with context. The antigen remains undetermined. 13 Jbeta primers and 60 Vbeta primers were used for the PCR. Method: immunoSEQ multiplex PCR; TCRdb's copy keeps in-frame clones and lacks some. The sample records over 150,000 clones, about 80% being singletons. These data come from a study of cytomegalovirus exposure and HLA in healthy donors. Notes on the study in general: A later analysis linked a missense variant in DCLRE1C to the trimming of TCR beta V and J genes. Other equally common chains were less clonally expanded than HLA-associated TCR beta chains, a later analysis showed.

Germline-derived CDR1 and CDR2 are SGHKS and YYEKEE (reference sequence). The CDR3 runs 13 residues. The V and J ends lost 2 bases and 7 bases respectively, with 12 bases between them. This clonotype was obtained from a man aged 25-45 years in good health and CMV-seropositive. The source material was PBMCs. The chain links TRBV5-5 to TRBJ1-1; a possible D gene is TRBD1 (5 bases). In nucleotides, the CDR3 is TGTGCCAGCAGCTTAGGGACTCCTGGTGAAGCTTTCTTT. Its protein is CASSLGTPGEAFF.